The entry that follows covers one TCR beta chain sequence. Its antigen is as yet unknown. This sample is part of a study of T cell repertoires in cytomegalovirus infection. As for the study in general: Based on public TCR beta signatures, there were indications of CMV infection and of a matching HLA type.

Study-level findings and limits: Individuals carrying CMV plus the relevant HLA were identified by cumulative frequency of public TCR beta families. In two of eight donors, the top clonotype was HLA-C-restricted CMV-specific.

MiXCR, applied by TCRdb to the reads, yields one record per CDR3 protein. The table lists fewer than 250,000 distinct CDR3 sequences, 20% to 25% of them singletons. This receptor was identified in a human donor in good health (CMV status not recorded). Some clones in this sample may be carry-over from other donors' samples. The sequenced sample consisted of CD8+ T cells from PBMCs.

In nucleotides, the CDR3 is TGTGCCAGCGGTACTGAAGCTTTCTTT. Amino acids: CASGTEAFF. V usage is TRBV2 and J usage is TRBJ1-1; D remains ambiguous. Germline V gene data show CDR1 as SNHLY and CDR2 as FYNNEI. V gave up 8 bases and J gave up 5 bases, with 3 bases separating them. The CDR3 covers 9 residues.